Below are 13 T cell receptor beta chains sequenced from a single sample in a study of T-cell reconstitution after alpha-beta-depleted transplantation in children. TCRbeta library construction was performed incorporating unique molecular identifiers. TCRdb redid the calling of the PCR reads with MiXCR, one entry per CDR3 protein. The table includes about 480,000 distinct CDR3 sequences, approximately 12% detected once. Sequences were derived from PBMCs from the stem cell graft donor, sampled from the stem cell graft. These receptors all stem from a human donor who donated a stem cell graft to a child with combined immunodeficiency.

This clonotype was counted only a few times. The J gene is TRBJ2-7, the V gene TRBV27; D is unclear. This CDR3 has 14 amino acids. CDR1 is MNHEY and CDR2 is SMNVEV in the germline V gene (reference sequence). V gave up 3 bases and J gave up 3 bases, with 12 bases separating them. DNA for the CDR3: TGTGCCAGCAGTTTGGGTCGGAATGTCTACGAGCAGTACTTC. Its protein is CASSLGRNVYEQYF.

This clonotype has just a few counts. The V gene is TRBV5-1, the J gene TRBJ2-1; weak D call: TRBD1 (5 bases). CDR1 and CDR2 (germline): SGHRS, YFSETQ. The CDR3 contains 15 residues. V lost 0 bases, J lost 3 bases, and 10 bases lay in between. The DNA of the CDR3 is TGCGCCAGCAGCTTGGTGACAGCCAACTACAATGAGCAGTTCTTC. Amino acids: CASSLVTANYNEQFF.

This clonotype was recorded a few times. The V call is TRBV11-2, the J call TRBJ2-5; TRBD2 might be the D (5 bases). There are 15 residues in the CDR3. CDR1 SGHAT and CDR2 FQNNGV come from the germline V gene. V dropped 4 bases and J dropped 5 bases, with 17 bases sitting between them. As DNA, the CDR3 is TGTGCCAGCAGCTCTACGTCCCTACTAGGGGAGACCCAGTACTTC. It translates to CASSSTSLLGETQYF.

The genes are TRBV7-9 and TRBJ1-1; tentatively, D is TRBD1 (6 bases). Germline values: CDR1 SEHNR, CDR2 FQNEAQ (reference sequence). V lost 5 bases and J lost 5, with 15 bases in between. The CDR3 totals 14 residues. CDR3 nucleotides: TGTGCCAGCAGCCCACAACAGGGTGTTACTGAAGCTTTCTTT. Translated, it gives CASSPQQGVTEAFF.

As to this clonotype: A much larger clone differs by one base, so this may be a read error. The chain carries TRBV29-1 and TRBJ2-6; D gene uncertain. CDR1 SQVTM and CDR2 ANQGSEA come from the germline V gene. This CDR3 contains 16 residues. V lost 7 bases and J 5 bases, leaving 21 bases between the germline ends. In nucleotides, the CDR3 is TGCAGCGGCCGGACGGTAGTACAGAGGAGGGCCAACGTCCTGACTTTC. It specifies CSGRTVVQRRANVLTF.

This clonotype was seen a handful of times. This chain links TRBV12-3 or TRBV12-4 with TRBJ1-1; no definite D call. V lost 5 bases to trimming and J lost 5 bases, with 21 bases between them. This CDR3 is 16 amino acids long. CDR3 sequence (DNA): TGTGCCAGCAGTGACACCCTTAAGAAGGTGGGGACTGAAGCTTTCTTT. Translating it yields CASSDTLKKVGTEAFF.

This clonotype was observed a handful of times. The chain joins TRBV29-1 to TRBJ2-5; maybe TRBD2 (5 bases). From germline, CDR1 is SQVTM and CDR2 ANQGSEA. Trimming cost V 3 bases and J 5 bases, with 13 bases left between them. The CDR3 runs 13 residues. In nucleotides, the CDR3 is TGCAGCGTTGATGGCCTAGCCCCGGAGACCCAGTACTTC. It encodes CSVDGLAPETQYF.

The genes are TRBV11-3 and TRBJ2-7; 13 nucleotides match TRBD2. V trimming: 5 bases; J trimming: 6 bases; junction bases outside the gene matches: 7. There are 15 residues in the CDR3. Germline V gives CDR1 SGHNT, CDR2 YENEEA. The CDR3 loop reads CASSKLAGGPREQYF. CDR3 sequence (DNA): TGTGCCAGCAGCAAACTAGCGGGAGGGCCTCGCGAGCAGTACTTC.

This clonotype was seen ten or more times. The rearrangement joins TRBV5-1 to TRBJ2-3; possibly TRBD1 or TRBD2 for D (5 bases each). V lost 6 bases to trimming and J lost 0 bases, with 14 bases between them. The germline CDR1 and CDR2 sequences are SGHRS and YFSETQ. The CDR3 contains 15 residues. CDR3 loop: CASTTGGLSTDTQYF. In DNA, the CDR3 is TGCGCCAGCACCACAGGCGGGCTTAGCACAGATACGCAGTATTTT.

This clonotype was picked up many times. The rearrangement links TRBV7-9 to TRBJ2-7; D may match TRBD1 or TRBD2 (5 bases each). Germline lookup yields CDR1 SEHNR and CDR2 FQNEAQ (reference sequence). This CDR3 region has 15 residues. V lost 5 bases, J lost 3 bases, and 17 bases lay in between. CDR3 in amino acids: CASSPDGAKRYEQYF. CDR3 sequence (DNA): TGTGCCAGCAGCCCGGACGGGGCAAAACGCTACGAGCAGTACTTC.

This clonotype was seen repeatedly, ten times or more. J is TRBJ2-3 and V is TRBV10-3, with D unclear. Germline CDR1 ENHRY, CDR2 SYGVKD. V lost 0 bases and J lost 3, with 7 bases in between. This CDR3 contains 14 residues. The CDR3 spells CAISESRPTDTQYF. CDR3 bases: TGTGCCATCAGTGAGTCTCGCCCTACAGATACGCAGTATTTT.

There are many counts of this clonotype. The chain combines TRBV9 with TRBJ2-7; TRBD2 matches at 14 bases. CDR1 and CDR2 from the germline V gene are SGDLS and YYNGEE. The CDR3 loop spans 15 amino acids. The V segment lost 4 bases and the J segment 5 bases; nucleotides outside the gene matches: 5. The CDR3 DNA reads as TGTGCCAGCAGCCCGGGGGGACTAGCGGGAGACGAGCAGTACTTC. Translation: CASSPGGLAGDEQYF.

This clonotype occurred a few times. V and J are TRBV24-1 and TRBJ1-5; D gene uncertain. There are 13 residues in the CDR3. V was trimmed by 4 bases and J by 3 bases, leaving 6 bases between them. Germline-derived CDR1 and CDR2 are KGHDR and SFDVKD. The CDR3 spells CATSELANQPQHF. The CDR3 nucleotides read TGTGCCACCAGTGAGCTTGCCAATCAGCCCCAGCATTTT.